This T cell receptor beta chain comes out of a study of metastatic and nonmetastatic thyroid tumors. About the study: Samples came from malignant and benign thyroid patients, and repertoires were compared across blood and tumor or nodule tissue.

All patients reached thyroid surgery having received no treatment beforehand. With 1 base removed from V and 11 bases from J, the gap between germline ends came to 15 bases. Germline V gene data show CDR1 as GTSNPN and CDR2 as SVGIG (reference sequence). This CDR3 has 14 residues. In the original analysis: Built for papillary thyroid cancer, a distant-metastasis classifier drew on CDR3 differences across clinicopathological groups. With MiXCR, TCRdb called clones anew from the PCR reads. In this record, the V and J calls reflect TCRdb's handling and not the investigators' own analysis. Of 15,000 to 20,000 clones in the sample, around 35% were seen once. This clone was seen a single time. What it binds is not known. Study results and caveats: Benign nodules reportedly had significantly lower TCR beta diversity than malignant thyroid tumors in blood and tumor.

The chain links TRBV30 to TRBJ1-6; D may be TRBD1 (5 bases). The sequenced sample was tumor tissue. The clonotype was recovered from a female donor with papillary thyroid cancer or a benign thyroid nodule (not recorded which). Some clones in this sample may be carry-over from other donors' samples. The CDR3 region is CAWSDAQGRAPLHF. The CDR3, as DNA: TGTGCCTGGAGTGACGCGCAGGGCCGGGCACCCCTCCACTTT.